This T cell receptor beta chain was profiled in a study of blood T cells in healthy people across ages. The study's findings and limits: Without sorted subsets, naive and antigen-experienced compartments could not be conclusively compared.

The table lists this clonotype with a count of one. Its antigen remains unknown. CDR1 and CDR2 (germline): LGHDT, YNNKEL (reference sequence). This CDR3 is built from 17 residues. Trimming shortened V by 6 bases and J by 4 bases, and 21 bases separated the two germline ends. Primers used in a second PCR of about 6 to 11 cycles were a sample-barcoded 5' primer and a J-beta primer mix. TCRdb re-called the 5' RACE reads with MiXCR, one entry per CDR3 protein. The table has 760,000 or so distinct CDR3 sequences, about 25% seen once. These same data were also listed under a study on T cells of mothers and their children. That work adds: According to the study, all extracted RNA entered cDNA synthesis at around 1.6 ug per 15 ul. Random nucleotides (2-4) and sample barcodes were added by the M1S primer used in the second PCR.

The TCR originated in a boy aged 5-17 years in good health. The J gene is TRBJ1-4, the V gene TRBV3-1; tentative D call: TRBD1 (6 bases). The specimen was blood. CDR3 bases: TGTGCCAGCAGTCAGAACTCTCAGGGACATGATAATGAAAAACTGTTTTTT. Translation gives CASSQNSQGHDNEKLFF.